This TCR beta chain was found in a study of cytotoxic CD8 clonotypes in ibrutinib-treated CLL. Study summary: There were, on average, around 260,000 productive templates and tens of thousands of productive rearrangements per sample.

About this clone itself: The target antigen is unknown.

Clones were sequenced by immunoSEQ multiplex PCR, and TCRdb holds only the in-frame ones, with some missing. The table has about 49,000 clones, about half seen once. There are 15 residues in the CDR3. Germline V lookup: CDR1 MNHNY, CDR2 SVGAGI (reference sequence). V was clipped by 2 bases and J by 7 bases, with 17 bases between them. Findings and caveats of the study: Baseline values of clonality outstripped age-matched healthy donors and followed circulating CD8+ T-cell counts.

The sample in question was PBMCs, obtained after 12 months of ibrutinib treatment. The source of this sequence is a human donor with chronic lymphocytic leukemia. The chain has TRBV6-6 and TRBJ1-2; D may be TRBD1 (5 bases). CDR3 protein: CASSYLLAGPAGYTF. DNA for the CDR3: TGTGCCAGCAGTTACCTTCTCGCGGGGCCGGCTGGCTACACCTTC.